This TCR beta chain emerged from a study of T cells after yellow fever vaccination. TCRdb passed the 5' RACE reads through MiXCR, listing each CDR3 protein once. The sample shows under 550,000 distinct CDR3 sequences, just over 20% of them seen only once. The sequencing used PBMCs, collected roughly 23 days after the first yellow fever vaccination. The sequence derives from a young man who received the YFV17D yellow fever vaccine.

In DNA, the CDR3 is TGTGCCAGCAGCGTACGTCGCACATCCACCGGGGAGCTGTTTTTT. Residues: CASSVRRTSTGELFF. The rearrangement joins TRBV7-2 to TRBJ2-2; D not certain. The V gene's germline CDR1 is SGHTA and CDR2 FQGNSA. The length of the CDR3 is 15 residues. The V and J ends lost 5 bases and 4 bases respectively, with 14 bases between them.